What follows are 26 T cell receptor beta chains derived from one specimen sequenced in a study of T cells in Graves' hyperthyroidism and ophthalmopathy. RNA transcripts were the template for amplifying TCR beta CDR3 regions. Primed by the HTBI set, a first-round RT-PCR was run on the TCR CDR3. TCRdb reprocessed the multiplex PCR reads with MiXCR, giving one entry per CDR3 protein. This repertoire shows approximately 620,000 distinct CDR3 sequences, approximately 14% found once; its top ten account for under 7%. The source material was blood. Receptors originate from a woman aged 25 to 45 with Graves' hyperthyroidism that later progressed to Graves' ophthalmopathy.

This clonotype was found many times. V is TRBV7-2 and J is TRBJ1-1, with 8 bases lining up with TRBD1. J lost 2 bases, V lost 5 bases, and 7 bases had no gene match. There are 15 residues in the CDR3. Germline lookup yields CDR1 SGHTA and CDR2 FQGNSA. The CDR3 DNA sequence: TGTGCCAGCAGCCGCAGACAGGGGATAAACACTGAAGCTTTCTTT. Translation: CASSRRQGINTEAFF.

This clonotype was seen repeatedly, ten times or more. This chain connects TRBV28 to TRBJ2-7; possibly TRBD2 for D (6 bases). This CDR3 contains 15 residues. Deletions cut 1 base from V and 5 bases from J, with 15 bases between. Germline V CDR1 and CDR2: MDHEN, SYDVKM. For the CDR3, the DNA is TGTGCCAGCAGTTTATCGGGGGACCATCCCCACGAGCAGTACTTC. Translated, it gives CASSLSGDHPHEQYF.

This clonotype was seen ten or more times. The chain joins TRBV3-1 to TRBJ2-1; D not resolved. This CDR3 has 14 amino acids. V was shortened by 5 bases and J by 3 bases, with 11 bases between the two germline ends. Looked up from germline, CDR1 is LGHDT and CDR2 is YNNKEL (reference sequence). The CDR3 loop reads CASSNSGHYNEQFF. Here the CDR3 DNA reads TGTGCCAGCAGCAATTCCGGGCACTACAATGAGCAGTTCTTC.

At least ten counts were recorded for this clonotype. V and J are TRBV7-2 and TRBJ1-5, with 7 nucleotides matching TRBD1. The junction had 13 bases not matched to a gene; V was cut back by 7 bases and J by 4 bases. The V gene's germline CDR1 is SGHTA and CDR2 FQGNSA. The CDR3 runs to 16 residues. The CDR3 DNA reads TGTGCCAGCATCATAAGGGAGGGGGCGGGAAATCAGCCCCAGCATTTT. Protein sequence: CASIIREGAGNQPQHF.

This clonotype was seen only a few times. CDR3 protein: CASSEASLNGYTF. The CDR3, as DNA: TGTGCCAGCAGCGAGGCTTCGTTGAATGGCTACACCTTC. The chain carries TRBV9 and TRBJ1-2, with D unresolved. Between the trimmed V and J ends, which lost 3 bases and 6 bases, there was a span of 12 bases. This CDR3 is built from 13 residues. CDR1 is SGDLS and CDR2 is YYNGEE in the germline V gene. The variable domain in full, completed from reference TRBV9 and TRBJ1-2, reads DSGVTQTPKHLITATGQRVTLRCSPRSGDLSVYWYQQSLDQGLQFLIQYYNGEERAKGNILERFSAQQFPDLHSELNLSSLELGDSALYFCASSEASLNGYTFGSGTRLTVV.

This clonotype showed up many times. The chain recombines TRBV9 with TRBJ2-2, with TRBD2 identical over 11 bases. The CDR3 length is 16 residues. CDR1 is SGDLS and CDR2 is YYNGEE in the germline V gene. The J segment lost 4 bases and the V segment lost 2 bases, leaving 4 bases of the junction unmatched. The CDR3 DNA reads as TGTGCCAGCAGCGTTGGAGGGACTAGCGGCACCGGGGAGCTGTTTTTT. Amino acids: CASSVGGTSGTGELFF.

This clonotype showed up just a few times. The rearrangement joins TRBV19 to TRBJ2-3; no reliable D call. The length of the CDR3 is 15 residues. Per germline, CDR1 LNHDA and CDR2 SQIVND (reference sequence). With 3 bases removed from V and 1 base from J, the gap between germline ends came to 11 bases. The CDR3 sequence: CASSIQPTGTDTQYF. DNA of the CDR3: TGTGCCAGTAGTATCCAACCAACAGGCACAGATACGCAGTATTTT.

The V and J genes are TRBV25-1 and TRBJ2-1; maybe TRBD1 (5 bases). The CDR3 spans 13 residues. Germline CDR1 reads MGHDK; CDR2 reads SYGVNS. Trimming removed 1 base from V and 7 bases from J, with 8 bases in between. CDR3 sequence: CASSESGKNEQFF. CDR3 nucleotide sequence: TGTGCCAGCAGTGAATCAGGGAAAAATGAGCAGTTCTTC.

The chain employs TRBV3-1 and TRBJ1-1; D might be TRBD1 (5 bases). Trimming took off 5 bases at V and 4 bases at J, with 11 bases between the two ends. The CDR3 loop spans 13 amino acids. Germline values: CDR1 LGHDT, CDR2 YNNKEL (reference sequence). CDR3 bases: TGTGCCAGCAGCACAGGTGCGGGCACTGAAGCTTTCTTT. Its translation: CASSTGAGTEAFF.

This clonotype was counted many times. The V gene is TRBV19, the J gene TRBJ1-1; 8 nucleotides align to TRBD1. The CDR3 has 19 residues. With 5 bases clipped from V and 1 base from J, the junction kept 18 bases outside the gene matches. Germline V gene sequence: CDR1 LNHDA, CDR2 SQIVND (reference sequence). DNA for the CDR3: TGTGCCAGTAGTGCGGATATTGACAGGGGTTTGCTGGGGAACACTGAAGCTTTCTTT. It translates to CASSADIDRGLLGNTEAFF.

This clonotype was recorded many times. V and J are TRBV12-3 or TRBV12-4 and TRBJ1-6, with D unclear. The CDR3 is 14 amino acids. The V end lost 7 bases, the J end lost 10 bases, and 17 bases lay between the germline ends. The CDR3 bases are TGTGCCAGCATCGAGGACGGCGGTCGGTCACCCCTCCACTTT. Translation gives CASIEDGGRSPLHF.

This clonotype has at least ten counts. The V and J genes are TRBV28 and TRBJ2-1; 8 bases fit TRBD2. Germline assignment: CDR1 MDHEN and CDR2 SYDVKM. This CDR3 spans 17 amino acids. The J segment lost 0 bases and the V segment lost 7 bases, leaving 11 bases of the junction unmatched. CDR3 DNA sequence: TGTGCCAGCATAAAACAGGGACGGGGGGGCTCCTACAATGAGCAGTTCTTC. Translated: CASIKQGRGGSYNEQFF.

CDR3 sequence reads: CASRRGTEETQYF. CDR3 DNA: TGTGCCAGCAGACGAGGGACGGAAGAGACCCAGTACTTC. V gene TRBV5-4 combines with J gene TRBJ2-5, with D tentatively TRBD1 or TRBD2 (5 bases each). Germline V gene sequence: CDR1 SGHNT, CDR2 YYREEE (reference sequence). Between the trimmed V and J ends, which lost 5 bases and 3 bases, there was a span of 11 bases. This CDR3 has 13 amino acids.

This clonotype occurred a few times. This chain joins TRBV28 and TRBJ1-2; a weak D match, TRBD1 (5 bases). CDR1 MDHEN and CDR2 SYDVKM come from the germline V gene. CDR3 length equals 13 residues. V shed 8 bases and J shed 2 bases, with 12 bases lying between them. The CDR3 DNA is TGTGCCAGCGGGGGAGGTTCCAACTATGGCTACACCTTC. It translates to CASGGGSNYGYTF.

As regards this clonotype: A single base separates this from a much larger clone, so it may be a read error. V usage is TRBV20-1 and J usage is TRBJ1-2, with no clear D. In germline, CDR1 is DFQATT, CDR2 SNEGSKA (reference sequence). CDR3 length equals 11 residues. V lost 6 bases and J lost 5, with 10 bases in between. The CDR3 DNA reads TGCAGTGCGGGGAGAGATTATGGCTACACCTTC. It translates to CSAGRDYGYTF.

This clonotype was seen ten or more times. The chain carries TRBV3-1 and TRBJ1-2; D uncertain. Trimming took 0 bases from V and 4 from J, leaving 9 bases between them. Germline CDR1 is LGHDT and CDR2 is YNNKEL (reference sequence). The CDR3 extends over 14 amino acids. DNA of the CDR3: TGTGCCAGCAGCCAAGATCGGTCCGGCTATGGCTACACCTTC. It translates to CASSQDRSGYGYTF. Drawing the rest from reference TRBV3-1 and TRBJ1-2, the complete variable domain is DTAVSQTPKYLVTQMGNDKSIKCEQNLGHDTMYWYKQDSKKFLKIMFSYNNKELIINETVPNRFSPKSPDKAHLNLHINSLELGDSAVYFCASSQDRSGYGYTFGSGTRLTVV.

This clonotype was found many times. This chain joins TRBV11-3 and TRBJ2-1; no clear D gene. This CDR3 spans 16 amino acids. CDR1 is SGHNT, CDR2 YENEEA, per germline. V dropped 4 bases and J dropped 0 bases, with 13 bases sitting between them. In nucleotides, the CDR3 is TGTGCCAGCAGCTCGCCCCCGCAGAACTCCTACAATGAGCAGTTCTTC. Encoded protein: CASSSPPQNSYNEQFF.

This clonotype appeared many times. The rearrangement joins TRBV11-2 to TRBJ2-5; 14 bases are shared with TRBD2. Germline CDR1 is SGHAT and CDR2 is FQNNGV. The length of the CDR3 is 16 residues. The trim removed 1 base at V and 12 bases at J, leaving 10 bases unmatched. This CDR3 is CASSLGVSGLAGVEYF. CDR3 coding DNA: TGTGCCAGCAGCTTAGGGGTGTCGGGACTAGCGGGAGTGGAGTACTTC.

This clonotype has at least ten counts. This chain uses TRBV27 with TRBJ1-4; D remains unclear. This CDR3 region has 14 residues. Deletions cut 4 bases from V and 5 bases from J, with 11 bases between. The germline CDR1 and CDR2 sequences are MNHEY and SMNVEV (reference sequence). This chain's CDR3 is CASSSHMINEKLFF. The DNA of the CDR3 is TGTGCCAGCAGTTCTCATATGATCAATGAAAAACTGTTTTTT.

This clonotype occurred many times. The gene calls are TRBV20-1 and TRBJ2-7, with TRBD2 identical over 9 bases. The germline V gene has CDR1 DFQATT and CDR2 SNEGSKA (reference sequence). The V and J ends lost 4 bases and 0 bases, in that order; junction bases with no gene match: 7. The CDR3 length is 15 residues. The CDR3 DNA sequence: TGCAGTGCTACCGGCTGGCGGGAGGGCTCCTACGAGCAGTACTTC. It encodes CSATGWREGSYEQYF.

This clonotype occurred a few times. V usage is TRBV6-1 and J usage is TRBJ2-7; D unresolved. CDR3 length: 11 residues. Trimming left V 4 bases short and J 4 bases short, with 5 bases between. Looked up from germline, CDR1 is MNHNS and CDR2 is SASEGT. The CDR3 protein is CASSGRYEQYF. As DNA, the CDR3 is TGTGCCAGCAGTGGGAGATACGAGCAGTACTTC.

About this clonotype: Mismatch with germline at one junction end may stem from a read error. The chain joins TRBV7-3 to TRBJ2-1, with D perhaps TRBD2 (7 bases). CDR3 size: 14 residues. Germline V gives CDR1 SGHTA, CDR2 FQGTGA. CDR3 in DNA: TGTGCCAGCAACTTAAAAGGGGGGGGCAATGAGCAGTTCTTC. Protein sequence: CASNLKGGGNEQFF. Using reference TRBV7-3 and TRBJ2-1 for the parts outside the CDR3, the full variable domain is GAGVSQTPSNKVTEKGKYVELRCDPISGHTALYWYRQSLGQGPEFLIYFQGTGAADDSGLPNDRFFAVRPEGSVSTLKIQRTERGDSAVYLCASNLKGGGNEQFFGPGTRLTVL.

This clonotype was detected only a few times. The CDR3 loop reads CASSVGGGLGTDTQYF. DNA of the CDR3: TGTGCCAGCAGTGTGGGCGGGGGCCTCGGCACAGATACGCAGTATTTT. The rearrangement joins TRBV6-1 to TRBJ2-3, with D tentatively TRBD2 (7 bases). This CDR3 is 16 amino acids long. Germline lookup yields CDR1 MNHNS and CDR2 SASEGT. Trimming removed 4 bases from V and 1 base from J, with 15 bases in between.

This clonotype was found many times. The rearrangement links TRBV19 to TRBJ2-1; 8 positions match TRBD2. Germline V gives CDR1 LNHDA, CDR2 SQIVND (reference sequence). V was pared by 7 bases and J by 0 bases, with 14 bases of the junction left unmatched. The CDR3 is made up of 18 amino acids. The CDR3 region has the DNA TGTGCCAGTACCCCTCGACAGCGGGAGTTGAGCTCCTACAATGAGCAGTTCTTC. The encoded protein is CASTPRQRELSSYNEQFF.

V usage is TRBV27 and J usage is TRBJ2-7; D unresolved. V lost 6 bases, J lost 1 base, and 13 bases lay in between. The CDR3 is 14 residues long. The germline V gene encodes CDR1 MNHEY and CDR2 SMNVEV (reference sequence). The DNA for the CDR3 is TGTGCCAGCAGCCGCGGACGTCCGTCCTACGAGCAGTACTTC. Translating gives CASSRGRPSYEQYF.

Ten or more counts support this clonotype. The rearrangement links TRBV12-3 or TRBV12-4 to TRBJ2-2, with 8 bases lining up with TRBD2. The CDR3 has 14 residues. V lost 3 bases and J lost 7; bases outside the gene matches: 4. The CDR3 nucleotides read TGTGCCAGCAGTTTCGGGAGGGCGGTCGGGGAGCTGTTTTTT. Its protein product is CASSFGRAVGELFF.